These T cell receptor beta chains were read from a single sample in a study of OX40 agonist ivuxolimab in advanced cancers. Only in-frame clones appear in the TCRdb table, and some are missing; sequencing was by immunoSEQ multiplex PCR. The table shows around 63,000 clones, with 70% to 90% occurring only once. The sequenced sample was CD4+ or CD8+ T cells sorted from blood, obtained in a trial of the OX40 agonist ivuxolimab. Receptor source: an adult with an advanced solid tumor such as melanoma, head and neck, liver or kidney cancer. Both conserved end residues are part of each CDR3. D genes are given only for firm matches. Where a row states a size, it is once, few, many or the class of an expanded clone; other rows omit it.

abundance | j_gene | v_gene | d_gene | CDR3nt | CDR3aa
. | TRBJ2-7 | TRBV18 | . | TGTGCCAGCTCACCCTCTAGCTCCCCCTACGAGCAGTACTTC | CASSPSSSPYEQYF
. | TRBJ1-5 | TRBV19 | . | TGTGCCAGTAGTGTAAGCCCCGCCTTCAATCAGCCCCAGCATTTT | CASSVSPAFNQPQHF
. | TRBJ2-2 | TRBV9 | . | TGTGCCAGCAGCGTTCTCGACACCGGGGAGCTGTTTTTT | CASSVLDTGELFF
. | TRBJ2-7 | TRBV7-6 | TRBD1 | TGTGCCAGCAGCTTAGGTCAGGCAGGGGGCATCGACGAGCAGTACTTC | CASSLGQAGGIDEQYF
. | TRBJ1-2 | TRBV20-1 | . | TGCAGTGCTTCATGGGTCTATGGCTACACCTTC | CSASWVYGYTF
. | TRBJ1-2 | TRBV5-4 | TRBD1 | TGTGCCAGCAGCTTAGGAGGGACAGGGGCCAATGGCTACACCTTC | CASSLGGTGANGYTF
. | TRBJ2-1 | TRBV5-1 | TRBD2 | TGCGCCAGCAGCTCCGGGACTAGCGGGAGAGATGAGCAGTTCTTC | CASSSGTSGRDEQFF
. | TRBJ2-2 | TRBV7-8 | TRBD1 | TGTGCCAGCAGCTTAGCCGGGACAGCGAACACCGGGGAGCTGTTTTTT | CASSLAGTANTGELFF
. | TRBJ2-7 | TRBV19 | . | TGTGCCAGTAGTATGGGCAGGGGCTACGAGCAGTACTTC | CASSMGRGYEQYF
. | TRBJ2-7 | TRBV6-5 | . | TGTGCCAGCAGTTACGGAGGTTTGGGGGGCAACGAGCAGTACTTC | CASSYGGLGGNEQYF
. | TRBJ1-5 | TRBV2 | TRBD1 | TGTGCCAGCACCTCGCAGAGACAGGGGCCGGTGGGCAATCAGCCCCAGCATTTT | CASTSQRQGPVGNQPQHF
. | TRBJ2-7 | TRBV6-1 | . | TGTGCCAGCAGGCGTGAAATGGGGGAGACCTACGAGCAGTACTTC | CASRREMGETYEQYF
. | TRBJ2-1 | TRBV5-1 | . | TGCGCCAGCAGCTTGATCGGTGAGCAGTTCTTC | CASSLIGEQFF
. | TRBJ2-7 | TRBV18 | . | TGTGCCAGCTCAGTAGTTACCGACGAGCAGTACTTC | CASSVVTDEQYF
once | TRBJ2-1 | TRBV7-9 | TRBD2 | TGTGCCAGCAGCAAAACCGGACTAGCGGGAAATGAGCAGTTCTTC | CASSKTGLAGNEQFF
few | TRBJ2-5 | TRBV18 | . | TGTGCCAGCTCAGGGGACGCTCGAGAGACCCAGTACTTC | CASSGDARETQYF
. | TRBJ2-2 | TRBV27 | . | TGTGCCAGCAGTTTACTTTTAGGGAGCGGGGAGCTGTTTTTT | CASSLLLGSGELFF
. | TRBJ2-7 | TRBV4-2 | TRBD1 | TGTGCCAGCAGCCGAGAAGACAGGGTAGAAGCGGTCGAGCAGTACTTC | CASSREDRVEAVEQYF
. | TRBJ2-7 | TRBV5-4 | TRBD2 | TGTGCCAGCAGCGGCGGACTAGCGGGATCGGGCGAGCAGTACTTC | CASSGGLAGSGEQYF
once | TRBJ2-7 | TRBV5-4 | . | TGTGCCAGCAGCTCGTGGACAACCTACGAGCAGTACTTC | CASSSWTTYEQYF
. | TRBJ2-2 | TRBV19 | . | TGTGCCAGAAAGTTCTTTAACACCGGGGAGCTGTTTTTT | CARKFFNTGELFF
. | TRBJ2-7 | TRBV27 | . | TGTGCCAGCAGCTCCAGGGGTTCCTACGAGCAGTACTTC | CASSSRGSYEQYF
. | TRBJ1-3 | TRBV4-2 | . | TGTGCCAGCAGCCAAGATGGGACCTTCTCTGGAAACACCATATATTTT | CASSQDGTFSGNTIYF
. | TRBJ1-4 | TRBV5-5 | TRBD1 | TGTGCCAGCAGCGCGGGACAGGGTCTTAATGAAAAACTGTTTTTT | CASSAGQGLNEKLFF
. | TRBJ1-1 | TRBV6-1 | . | TGTGCCATCAGTGATCCAGGACAGAAGAACACTGAAGCTTTCTTT | CAISDPGQKNTEAFF
once | TRBJ1-5 | TRBV5-6 | . | TGTGCCAGCAGCTTGGGTGGGTTCGATCAGCCCCAGCATTTT | CASSLGGFDQPQHF
. | TRBJ2-1 | TRBV5-1 | . | TGCGCCAGCAGCTTGGGTGGTGGGAGTGGGTATGAGCAGTTCTTC | CASSLGGGSGYEQFF
. | TRBJ1-6 | TRBV28 | . | TGTGCCAGCACCTCATCCGGGGCAGGCCTGAATTCACCCCTCCACTTT | CASTSSGAGLNSPLHF
. | TRBJ2-1 | TRBV19 | TRBD2 | TGTGCCAGTAGTTTTCGGACTAGCGGGAGCTCCTACAATGAGCAGTTCTTC | CASSFRTSGSSYNEQFF
. | TRBJ2-3 | TRBV27 | . | TGTGCCAGCAGTTTTGGGGGTGGCAGCACAGATACGCAGTATTTT | CASSFGGGSTDTQYF
. | TRBJ2-2 | TRBV7-7 | TRBD2 | TGTGCCAGCAGCTTAAGCGGGAGTGGGACCGGGGAGCTGTTTTTT | CASSLSGSGTGELFF
. | TRBJ2-2 | TRBV27 | TRBD2 | TGTGCCAGCAGTTATAGCGGGAGGAACACCGGGGAGCTGTTTTTT | CASSYSGRNTGELFF
. | TRBJ1-4 | TRBV18 | . | TGTGCCAGCTCCCCAGGACTGCAGGGCAGCGATGAAAAACTGTTTTTT | CASSPGLQGSDEKLFF
. | TRBJ1-2 | TRBV28 | . | TGTGCCAGCAGTTTATTGTCCGGTGGCTACACCTTC | CASSLLSGGYTF
. | TRBJ1-1 | TRBV9 | . | TGTGCCAGCACCCCGCAGACACTTAACACTGAAGCTTTCTTT | CASTPQTLNTEAFF
. | TRBJ2-7 | TRBV11-2 | . | TGTGCCAGCAGCTTAAATTTGGGCGATCCCCCTTACGAGCAGTACTTC | CASSLNLGDPPYEQYF
few | TRBJ1-1 | TRBV11-3 | TRBD1 | TGTGCCAGCAGCCCATCAGGACAGGGGAACACTGAAGCTTTCTTT | CASSPSGQGNTEAFF
few | TRBJ2-3 | TRBV4-1 | . | TGCGCCAGCAGCCCACTACACCGACACTACGGCACAGATACGCAGTATTTT | CASSPLHRHYGTDTQYF
. | TRBJ2-5 | TRBV7-3 | . | TGTGCCAGCAGCTCCCTCCAAGGGGAGACCCAGTACTTC | CASSSLQGETQYF
. | TRBJ2-7 | TRBV14 | TRBD1 | TGTGCCAGCAGCCACGGGACAGGGTACGAGCAGTACTTC | CASSHGTGYEQYF
. | TRBJ2-7 | TRBV11-2 | . | TGTGCCAGCAGCTTGCAGTCCTACGAGCAGTACTTC | CASSLQSYEQYF